This TCR beta chain originates from a study of OX40 agonist ivuxolimab in advanced cancers. Trimming left V 0 bases short and J 4 bases short, with 15 bases between. The CDR3 is made up of 16 amino acids. Per the germline V gene, CDR1 is MGHRA and CDR2 is YSYEKL. Clones were read by immunoSEQ multiplex PCR, and TCRdb kept only the in-frame ones, dropping some. The profile shows some 43,000 clones, 88% of them singletons. This sequence originates from an adult with an advanced solid tumor such as melanoma, head and neck, liver or kidney cancer. V and J are TRBV4-1 and TRBJ1-2; the D gene is possibly TRBD1 (5 bases). The sample was CD4+ or CD8+ T cells sorted from blood, taken in a trial of the OX40 agonist ivuxolimab. In DNA, the CDR3 is TGCGCCAGCAGCCAAGATCGCGGGGGACGGAGCTATGGCTACACCTTC. This encodes CASSQDRGGRSYGYTF.